The following is a T cell receptor (beta chain) sequence with its context. This clonotype was counted many times. Its cognate antigen has yet to be identified. No base quality information exists; no much larger clone differs at one position. The data are from a study of T cells after yellow fever vaccination (dated by TCRdb to the late 2010s). Looking at the study overall: The SMART-Seq v4 Ultra Low Input RNA kit was used to prepare libraries from fractions with low cell numbers. Bulk TCR alpha and beta repertoires were sequenced longitudinally to track T-cell clones before and after primary and booster YFV17D yellow fever vaccination. The cohort comprised two healthy male donors, one aged 18 to 29 and one aged 30 to 40 years. Blood was collected at multiple timepoints before and after primary and secondary immunization, and bulk PBMC replicates and cell subsets were isolated. The paper's findings and limits, for the study overall: Computational filtering was required because FACS-sorted repertoires could contain abundant contaminating clonotypes from the bulk population. Because the study included only a couple of donors, the extent to which the findings can be generalized is limited. After the booster, most clones that had expanded after primary vaccination were detected again (about 97% of CD4 and more than 80% of CD8), suggesting broad maintenance of memory. A small share of clonotypes occurred in both CD4 and CD8 compartments, likely arising from convergent recombination. Compared with the primary T-cell response, the secondary T-cell response was faster but weaker, reaching its peak on day 5 rather than on day 15.

The instrument given in TCRdb is Illumina NovaSeq 6000. TCR cDNA was made using 5'RACE template switching, a step that added a universal primer site and unique molecular identifiers. cDNA synthesis was primed from both the TCR alpha and TCR beta constant segments. Library amplification used two PCR steps, and the second PCR step added sample barcodes and sequencing adapters. Libraries were sequenced on Illumina HiSeq 2500 (2x100 bp) or NovaSeq (2x150 bp). On the authors' methods: MIGEC was used to demultiplex reads and collapse the reads into UMI consensus sequences, and MiXCR was used for V(D)J alignment. Clonotypes responding to the vaccine were identified with edgeR on replicate PBMC samples, with the criteria of FDR below 0.01 and a log2 fold change above 5 up to day 15. Bulk clonotypes were assigned CD4 or CD8 identity according to which sequenced CD4 or CD8 repertoire held them at higher abundance. TCRdb applied fastp at Q25 and MiXCR to the public reads, then kept only in-frame beta chains. Merged by CDR3 protein, the rows form single entries marked with the most common genes and DNA. TCRdb, not the original authors, processed these V and J calls. Within this sample are around 320,000 distinct CDR3 sequences, with roughly 8.7% of them counted one time only. 3% to 3.5% of the sample lies in the top ten.

In light of the paper, this sample's treatment or condition label describes: live attenuated yellow fever vaccine strain. A standard Ficoll-Paque protocol was used to isolate PBMCs from peripheral blood. Dynabeads CD4 and CD8 positive selection kits were used to isolate the CD4 and CD8 T-cell fractions. RNA was extracted with TriZol from bulk PBMCs, CD4 and CD8 fractions, and dextramer-positive and dextramer-negative fractions. The sequence came from a man aged 18 to 35 who received the YFV17D yellow fever vaccine. The material sequenced was CD4+ T cells sorted from PBMCs, taken 5 days after the yellow fever booster vaccination.

The CDR3 protein: CATSDSPGLADTDTQYF. Here is the DNA: TGTGCCACCAGTGATTCCCCGGGACTAGCGGACACAGATACGCAGTATTTT. The sequence joins TRBV24-1 to TRBJ2-3; TRBD2 fits 11 bases in the junction. The germline V gene yields KGHDR for CDR1 and SFDVKD for CDR2. Trimming accounts for 2 bases at V and 2 bases at J, while the number of junction bases matched to no gene is 5. The CDR3 holds 17 amino acids from the cysteine to the phenylalanine. The sequence is cut down to CDR3 DNA, 51 bases in frame from base 1.